This T cell receptor beta chain was observed in a study of a mutant IDH1 vaccine in newly diagnosed glioma. V lost 0 bases to trimming and J lost 2 bases, with 12 bases between them. The CDR3 spans 17 residues. The germline V gene encodes CDR1 SGHDT and CDR2 YYEEEE. Time point denoted: week 23, last vaccination. Every vaccination contained 300 ug of the mutant IDH1 20-mer peptide and was paired with topical imiquimod. Method: immunoSEQ multiplex PCR; TCRdb's copy keeps in-frame clones and lacks some. The data contain approximately 70,000 clones, around 82% of them singletons. Notes on this clone: Its antigen is currently unknown.

The sequences come from PBMCs, collected from a glioma patient whose treatment included an IDH1 peptide vaccine. The V and J genes are TRBV5-6 and TRBJ2-6; D is possibly TRBD1 or TRBD2 (5 bases each). This sequence was found in a man aged 18 to 29 with glioma. Written as DNA, the CDR3 is TGTGCCAGCAGCTTGGCAGGGACCCCCACTGGGGCCAACGTCCTGACTTTC. Protein: CASSLAGTPTGANVLTF.